The 32 T cell receptor beta chains in this list originate from one sample, sequenced in a study of beta chain features in type 1 diabetes. Study-level results: Moderate yet significant TCRB CDR3 shortening was seen in Type 1 diabetes patients in all four CD4+ subsets.

Their antigens are not known. The entirety of the isolated RNA underwent reverse transcription, so expressed TCRB transcripts were sequenced. Some clones are missing from TCRdb's copy, which holds only in-frame ones; the method was immunoSEQ multiplex PCR. The sample contains about 160,000 clones, around 63% of which appear only once. Sequences were obtained from naive CD4+ T cells from blood. These receptors all stem from a man aged 25 to 40 with type 1 diabetes.

This clone appeared a single time. DNA of the CDR3: TGTGCCAGCAGCGTAGGCCAGGGTTATTCACCCCTCCACTTT. Its translation: CASSVGQGYSPLHF. This chain links TRBV9 with TRBJ1-6; weak D call: TRBD1 (5 bases). The germline CDR1 and CDR2 sequences are SGDLS and YYNGEE. The CDR3 totals 14 residues. Trimming pared 0 bases from V and 8 bases from J, leaving 9 bases between.

This clone was seen more than once but under ten times. V gene TRBV23-1 combines with J gene TRBJ2-5; 7 nucleotides agree with TRBD2. TRBV23-1 carries the ORF label, with uncertain function. V shed 3 bases and J 4 bases; nucleotides not matched to a gene: 14. The CDR3 covers 17 residues. This CDR3 reads CASSHWSLTGGGETQYF. The CDR3 DNA reads TGCGCCAGCAGTCATTGGAGTCTCACGGGGGGAGGAGAGACCCAGTACTTC.

V usage is TRBV9 and J usage is TRBJ2-2, with D possibly being TRBD1 (6 bases). Germline V gives CDR1 SGDLS, CDR2 YYNGEE. The V end lost 0 bases, the J end lost 3 bases, and 12 bases lay between the germline ends. CDR3 length: 16 amino acids. The CDR3, as DNA: TGTGCCAGCAGCGTAGCGTCAGGGGAATACACCGGGGAGCTGTTTTTT. Translation gives CASSVASGEYTGELFF.

This clone was seen just once. This rearrangement joins TRBV19 to TRBJ2-5; D is ambiguous. With 4 bases removed from V and 2 bases from J, the gap between germline ends came to 8 bases. The V gene's germline CDR1 is LNHDA and CDR2 SQIVND (reference sequence). The CDR3 has 13 amino acids. The CDR3 DNA follows: TGTGCCAGTAGTAGGGCACAGCAAGAGACCCAGTACTTC. Residues: CASSRAQQETQYF.

This clone showed up just a few times. This sequence joins TRBV25-1 and TRBJ2-5; D ambiguous. The ends were cut back, 3 bases at V and 8 bases at J, with 16 bases in the middle. The germline V gene has CDR1 MGHDK and CDR2 SYGVNS. The CDR3 sequence is 14 residues long. This CDR3 is CASSENGASHTQYF. CDR3 sequence (DNA): TGTGCCAGCAGTGAGAACGGAGCAAGTCATACCCAGTACTTC.

The J gene is TRBJ2-2, the V gene TRBV29-1; 8 bases agree with TRBD1. The CDR3 has 14 residues. Germline values: CDR1 SQVTM, CDR2 ANQGSEA. Trimming took 7 bases from V and 2 from J; bases not matched to a gene: 6. CDR3 nucleotides: TGCAGCGCTGTGACAGGGGTTAACACCGGGGAGCTGTTTTTT. Amino acid sequence: CSAVTGVNTGELFF.

This clone was counted a few times. The gene calls are TRBV30 and TRBJ1-4; TRBD1 matches 9 bases. The CDR3 covers 19 residues. V dropped 1 base and J dropped 2; count of bases not matched to a gene: 14. From germline, CDR1 is GTSNPN and CDR2 SVGIG (reference sequence). CDR3 region: CAWSDIAGTGLFTNEKLFF. CDR3 DNA: TGTGCCTGGAGTGATATCGCCGGGACAGGGTTGTTTACTAATGAAAAACTGTTTTTT.

The V call is TRBV29-1, the J call TRBJ2-7; D not certain. The CDR3 is 15 residues long. Germline V gene lookup returns CDR1 SQVTM and CDR2 ANQGSEA. V was shortened by 2 bases and J by 0 bases, with 14 bases between the two germline ends. CDR3 protein: CSVETRTAPSYEQYF. The CDR3 region has the DNA TGCAGCGTTGAAACTCGGACCGCTCCCTCCTACGAGCAGTACTTC.

This clone turned up a few times. The CDR3 DNA follows: TGTGCCAGCACCACCCTTCGGAATGAAAAACTGTTTTTT. Protein product: CASTTLRNEKLFF. The chain links TRBV21-1 to TRBJ1-4. TRBV21-1 constitutes a pseudogene. CDR3 length: 13 residues.

This clone was observed a single time. This chain connects TRBV2 to TRBJ2-7; 11 bases map to TRBD1. The trim removed 8 bases at V and 1 base at J, leaving 7 bases unmatched. Germline CDR1 and CDR2: SNHLY and FYNNEI. This CDR3 is 15 amino acids long. Here the CDR3 DNA reads TGTGCCAGCCGGCTCCGGGACAGGGGGTCCTACGAGCAGTACTTC. This gives the protein CASRLRDRGSYEQYF.

This clone appeared a single time. The chain couples TRBV18 to TRBJ2-7; D possibly uses TRBD1 or TRBD2 (7 bases each). CDR3 length: 15 residues. Trimming shortened V by 2 bases and J by 3 bases, and 14 bases separated the two germline ends. Germline V lookup: CDR1 KGHSH, CDR2 LQKENI. This chain's CDR3 is CASSPFSGTDYEQYF. The CDR3 DNA reads as TGTGCCAGCTCACCATTCAGCGGGACAGACTACGAGCAGTACTTC. Variable domain in full (rest from reference TRBV18 and TRBJ2-7): NAGVMQNPRHLVRRRGQEARLRCSPMKGHSHVYWYRQLPEEGLKFMVYLQKENIIDESGMPKERFSAEFPKEGPSILRIQQVVRGDSAAYFCASSPFSGTDYEQYFGPGTRLTVT.

V usage is TRBV5-1 and J usage is TRBJ2-3; a possible D gene is TRBD1 (6 bases). The CDR3 is 16 amino acids. V was trimmed by 0 bases and J by 3 bases, leaving 14 bases between them. Looked up from germline, CDR1 is SGHRS and CDR2 is YFSETQ. DNA for the CDR3: TGCGCCAGCAGCTTGGCGGTCAGGGGAGCGACAGATACGCAGTATTTT. It codes for CASSLAVRGATDTQYF.

V and J are TRBV2 and TRBJ2-1, with TRBD2 identical over 10 bases. The junction had 4 bases not matched to a gene; V was cut back by 4 bases and J by 4 bases. Germline CDR1 is SNHLY and CDR2 is FYNNEI. This CDR3 has 15 residues. The CDR3 spells CASSVGTSVYNEQFF. CDR3 coding DNA: TGTGCCAGCAGTGTTGGGACTAGCGTTTACAATGAGCAGTTCTTC.

The rearrangement uses TRBV7-9 and TRBJ1-2; D remains ambiguous. The CDR3 length is 13 residues. The V end was cut by 10 bases, the J end by 7 bases, with 19 bases between. Germline V gene lookup returns CDR1 SEHNR and CDR2 FQNEAQ (reference sequence). The chain's CDR3 is CAISDSVGSGYTF. The CDR3 DNA reads TGTGCCATCTCGGACTCCGTTGGTAGTGGCTACACCTTC.

About this clone: Distinct nucleotide sequences in the sample also encode this CDR3. The chain combines TRBV30 with TRBJ1-2; no firm D call. The CDR3 has 12 residues. Germline V lookup: CDR1 GTSNPN, CDR2 SVGIG (reference sequence). Trimming cost V 1 base and J 4 bases, with 7 bases left between them. The CDR3 nucleotides read TGTGCCTGGAGTGGCACGGGCTATGGCTACACCTTC. It codes for CAWSGTGYGYTF.

This rearrangement joins TRBV7-2 to TRBJ2-5, with D uncertain. CDR3 length equals 14 residues. Trimming cost V 5 bases and J 3 bases, with 13 bases left between them. Germline assignment: CDR1 SGHTA and CDR2 FQGNSA. The CDR3 DNA sequence: TGTGCCAGCAGCGCCCACCAGGCGAAAGAGACCCAGTACTTC. Protein sequence: CASSAHQAKETQYF.

This sequence joins TRBV4-3 and TRBJ2-2; no firm D call. The length of the CDR3 is 13 residues. V was clipped by 0 bases and J by 7 bases, with 6 bases between them. The germline V gene encodes CDR1 LGHNA and CDR2 YSLEER. The CDR3 DNA sequence: TGCGCCAGCAGCCAAGAGGAGAACGGGGAGCTGTTTTTT. The encoded protein is CASSQEENGELFF.

The chain joins TRBV7-2 to TRBJ2-2; 8 nucleotides line up with TRBD2. Germline assignment: CDR1 SGHTA and CDR2 FQGNSA. This CDR3 has 15 amino acids. V lost 5 bases, J lost 6 bases, and 8 bases stayed unmatched. In nucleotides, the CDR3 is TGTGCCAGCAGCGATCTGGGACTAGTCTCCGGGGAGCTGTTTTTT. Translation: CASSDLGLVSGELFF. Using reference TRBV7-2 and TRBJ2-2 for the parts outside the CDR3, the full variable domain is GAGVSQSPSNKVTEKGKDVELRCDPISGHTALYWYRQSLGQGLEFLIYFQGNSAPDKSGLPSDRFSAERTGGSVSTLTIQRTQQEDSAVYLCASSDLGLVSGELFFGEGSRLTVL.

This sequence joins TRBV2 and TRBJ2-7; D is uncertain. The V gene lost 6 bases and the J gene lost 6 bases, with 6 bases spanning the gap. Germline CDR1 is SNHLY and CDR2 is FYNNEI. This CDR3 is 10 amino acids long. The CDR3 loop is CASRRTEQYF. CDR3 nucleotide sequence: TGTGCCAGCAGAAGGACCGAGCAGTACTTC.

J is TRBJ2-3 and V is TRBV5-1; unclear D gene. The V gene lost 0 bases and the J gene lost 5 bases, with 13 bases spanning the gap. Germline CDR1 and CDR2: SGHRS and YFSETQ. The CDR3 loop spans 15 amino acids. In DNA form, the CDR3 reads TGCGCCAGCAGCTTGGCCCCGGGTTCCAGAGATACGCAGTATTTT. This gives the protein CASSLAPGSRDTQYF.

The rearrangement uses TRBV2 and TRBJ2-7; D gene ambiguous. This CDR3 is built from 12 residues. V lost 7 bases and J 2 bases, leaving 9 bases between the germline ends. Germline V gene data show CDR1 as SNHLY and CDR2 as FYNNEI. The CDR3: CASTAGTYEQYF. In DNA form, the CDR3 reads TGTGCCAGCACGGCAGGAACCTACGAGCAGTACTTC.

The genes are TRBV29-1 and TRBJ2-1; D remains unclear. Germline V gene sequence: CDR1 SQVTM, CDR2 ANQGSEA. This CDR3 is built from 13 residues. The germline V and J ends were trimmed by 8 bases and 7 bases, with 18 bases remaining between them. CDR3: CSICSGSMNEQFF. CDR3 nucleotide sequence: TGCAGCATCTGTAGTGGGTCTATGAATGAGCAGTTCTTC.

The chain combines TRBV30 with TRBJ1-6, with 7 positions matching TRBD1. V shed 0 bases, J shed 7 bases, and the junction held 6 bases outside the gene matches. There are 15 residues in the CDR3. The germline gives CDR1 GTSNPN, CDR2 SVGIG (reference sequence). CDR3 amino acids: CAWSVLQGRNSPLHF. The CDR3 nucleotides are TGTGCCTGGAGTGTATTACAGGGGCGGAATTCACCCCTCCACTTT.

In this sample, this clone turned up once. This chain connects TRBV19 to TRBJ2-7; D ambiguous. The CDR3 extends over 15 amino acids. Trimming cost V 3 bases and J 6 bases, with 18 bases left between them. From germline, CDR1 is LNHDA and CDR2 SQIVND (reference sequence). CDR3 DNA: TGTGCCAGTAGTATGTCCGGAGACGGTGGCGGCGAGCAGTACTTC. Its translation: CASSMSGDGGGEQYF.

The V gene is TRBV5-4, the J gene TRBJ2-3, with D maybe TRBD1 (5 bases). Trimming took off 1 base at V and 5 bases at J, with 14 bases between the two ends. The CDR3 length is 15 residues. Germline V gene data show CDR1 as SGHNT and CDR2 as YYREEE (reference sequence). The CDR3 sequence: CASSLKKGMGDTQYF. In DNA, the CDR3 is TGTGCCAGCAGCTTGAAAAAGGGGATGGGAGATACGCAGTATTTT.

This chain connects TRBV7-9 to TRBJ2-5, with D unresolved. V was trimmed by 2 bases and J by 4 bases, leaving 17 bases between them. The CDR3 is 16 amino acids. In germline, CDR1 is SEHNR, CDR2 FQNEAQ (reference sequence). The CDR3 region is CASSLLPRSTRETQYF. The CDR3 nucleotides are TGTGCCAGCAGCTTATTGCCTAGATCGACTCGAGAGACCCAGTACTTC.

This rearrangement joins TRBV29-1 to TRBJ2-1; 7 bases are shared with TRBD1. The CDR3 runs to 13 residues. V was pared by 3 bases and J by 9 bases, with 8 bases of the junction left unmatched. From germline, CDR1 is SQVTM and CDR2 ANQGSEA. Written as DNA, the CDR3 is TGCAGCGTTGAGAGACAGGGATTCGGTGAGCAGTTCTTC. Residues: CSVERQGFGEQFF.

This chain joins TRBV10-3 and TRBJ1-5; D gene uncertain. CDR3 length equals 12 residues. Deletions cut 6 bases from V and 4 bases from J, with 7 bases between. The germline V gene encodes CDR1 ENHRY and CDR2 SYGVKD. In DNA, the CDR3 is TGTGCCATCAGGGCAGATAATCAGCCCCAGCATTTT. Residues: CAIRADNQPQHF.

The chain is built from TRBV4-3 and TRBJ2-6, with D tentatively TRBD2 (5 bases). The CDR3 sequence is 14 residues long. From germline, CDR1 is LGHNA and CDR2 YSLEER. Trimming pared 4 bases from V and 7 bases from J, leaving 11 bases between. The DNA for the CDR3 is TGCGCCAGCAGCCGTCGGGGTGTAGCCAACGTCCTGACTTTC. Protein: CASSRRGVANVLTF.

This clone was recorded a few times. The chain uses TRBV19 and TRBJ2-3; 7 bases are shared with TRBD1. The CDR3 has 15 residues. Germline trimming cut 4 bases from V and 4 bases from J; bases unmatched to any gene: 8. Germline values: CDR1 LNHDA, CDR2 SQIVND (reference sequence). CDR3 loop: CASSRGQPRADTQYF. The CDR3 bases are TGTGCCAGTAGTAGGGGACAGCCCCGGGCAGATACGCAGTATTTT.

The chain uses TRBV25-1 and TRBJ1-5, with no clear D. This CDR3 is 16 amino acids long. V gave up 1 base and J gave up 1 base, with 11 bases separating them. Per germline, CDR1 MGHDK and CDR2 SYGVNS. CDR3 sequence reads: CASSESKTGSNQPQHF. As DNA, the CDR3 is TGTGCCAGCAGTGAATCTAAAACTGGCAGCAATCAGCCCCAGCATTTT. Based on the CDR3 plus reference TRBV25-1 and TRBJ1-5, the full variable domain is EADIYQTPRYLVIGTGKKITLECSQTMGHDKMYWYQQDPGMELHLIHYSYGVNSTEKGDLSSESTVSRIRTEHFPLTLESARPSHTSQYLCASSESKTGSNQPQHFGDGTRLSIL.

The rearrangement uses TRBV7-2 and TRBJ2-1, with a possible D match to TRBD1 (6 bases). Trimming removed 0 bases from V and 7 bases from J, with 16 bases in between. Germline CDR1 SGHTA, CDR2 FQGNSA. This CDR3 has 16 residues. The DNA for the CDR3 is TGTGCCAGCAGCTTAGCATCAGGACAGCCGGGGAATGAGCAGTTCTTC. This encodes CASSLASGQPGNEQFF.